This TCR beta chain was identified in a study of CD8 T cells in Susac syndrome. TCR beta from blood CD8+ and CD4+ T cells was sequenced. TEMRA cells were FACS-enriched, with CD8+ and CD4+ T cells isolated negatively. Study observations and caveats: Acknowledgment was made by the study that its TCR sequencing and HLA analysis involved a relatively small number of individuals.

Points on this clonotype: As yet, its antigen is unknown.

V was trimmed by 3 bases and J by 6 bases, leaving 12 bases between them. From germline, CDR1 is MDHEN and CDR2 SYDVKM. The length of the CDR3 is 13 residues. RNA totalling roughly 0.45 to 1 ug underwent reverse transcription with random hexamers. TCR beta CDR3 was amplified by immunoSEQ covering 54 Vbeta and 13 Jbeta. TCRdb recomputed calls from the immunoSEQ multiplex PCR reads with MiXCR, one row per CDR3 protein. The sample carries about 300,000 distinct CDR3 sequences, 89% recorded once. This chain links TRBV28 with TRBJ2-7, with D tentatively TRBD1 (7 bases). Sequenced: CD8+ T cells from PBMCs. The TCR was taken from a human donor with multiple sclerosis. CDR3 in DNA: TGTGCCAGCAGTTTCTACAGGGGAGGCGAGCAGTACTTC. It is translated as CASSFYRGGEQYF.